The entry below gives a single T cell receptor beta chain sequence along with its context. What it binds is not known. The CDR3 is made up of 13 amino acids. CDR1 and CDR2 from the germline V gene are MNHEY and SVGAGI. V dropped 5 bases and J dropped 6; count of bases not matched to a gene: 5. These data are taken from a study of cytomegalovirus exposure and HLA in healthy donors. The overall study: As an earlier analysis found, 150 million to 200 million T cells yielded approximately 100 million unique TCR beta sequences.

Primers: 60 Vbeta forward and 13 Jbeta reverse. Repertoires were generated with immunoSEQ multiplex PCR, while TCRdb's copy carries only in-frame clones and drops some. The sample lists approximately 210,000 clones; 60% to 80% were seen once. Study-level points and caveats: Per published reports, the classifier diagnosed cytomegalovirus status with high specificity and sensitivity. No immune exposure information besides CMV serostatus was available.

This chain joins TRBV6-5 and TRBJ2-7; 9 bases match TRBD1. The receptor was isolated from a male donor in good health and CMV-seronegative. The sample taken for sequencing was PBMCs. Here the CDR3 DNA reads TGTGCCAGCAGTACCCCGGACAGGGGCGAGCAGTACTTC. Its translation is CASSTPDRGEQYF.